These 14 T cell receptor beta chains came from one sample sequenced in a study of OX40 agonist ivuxolimab in advanced cancers. The library was produced with the immunoSEQ multiplex PCR assay. TCRdb carries this immuneACCESS record with in-frame sequences only. Its versions omit some clonotypes, under half of them owing to an unresolved V gene in the studies checked, with the rest unexplained. The sample profile shows fewer than 85,000 clones; about 88% of them were found once. Less than 0.8% of the sample belongs to the ten largest clones. The source was CD4+ or CD8+ T cells sorted from blood, collected in a trial of the OX40 agonist ivuxolimab. These receptors were collected from an adult with an advanced solid tumor such as melanoma, head and neck, liver or kidney cancer.

The rearrangement uses TRBV7-2 and TRBJ1-5; TRBD1 matches 7 bases. This CDR3 has 17 amino acids. From germline, CDR1 is SGHTA and CDR2 FQGNSA. Losses at the gene ends were 4 bases for V and 4 bases for J; bases not matched to a gene: 13. CDR3 in amino acids: CASSSQGVGGANQPQHF. The DNA for the CDR3 is TGTGCCAGCAGCTCCCAGGGGGTGGGGGGAGCAAATCAGCCCCAGCATTTT.

This clone has more than one count but fewer than ten. The rearrangement links TRBV19 to TRBJ1-1; D call uncertain. The V end was cut by 3 bases, the J end by 0 bases, with 17 bases between. CDR1 and CDR2 (germline): LNHDA, SQIVND (reference sequence). The length of the CDR3 is 17 residues. In DNA form, the CDR3 reads TGTGCCAGTAGTATGGGAAGGGCGAGGGTTGTGAACACTGAAGCTTTCTTT. Translating it yields CASSMGRARVVNTEAFF.

The V call is TRBV5-6, the J call TRBJ2-2; a possible D gene is TRBD2 (6 bases). The CDR3 consists of 13 residues. Germline values: CDR1 SGHDT, CDR2 YYEEEE. Trimming removed 6 bases at V and 4 bases at J, with 10 bases between. The CDR3: CASTQGGTGELFF. DNA of the CDR3: TGTGCCAGCACTCAGGGAGGCACCGGGGAGCTGTTTTTT. The full variable domain, with the rest looked up from reference TRBV5-6 and TRBJ2-2, is DAGVTQSPTHLIKTRGQQVTLRCSPKSGHDTVSWYQQALGQGPQFIFQYYEEEERQRGNFPDRFSGHQFPNYSSELNVNALLLGDSALYLCASTQGGTGELFFGEGSRLTVL.

The V call is TRBV7-9, the J call TRBJ2-7; TRBD1 aligns across 8 bases. V was clipped by 5 bases and J by 5 bases; unmatched bases: 8. Per the germline V gene, CDR1 is SEHNR and CDR2 is FQNEAQ (reference sequence). This CDR3 contains 14 residues. This chain's CDR3 is CASSPRAGGDEQYF. In DNA, the CDR3 is TGTGCCAGCAGCCCCAGAGCAGGGGGCGACGAGCAGTACTTC.

V usage is TRBV5-1 and J usage is TRBJ2-3; the match to TRBD2 covers 10 bases. The length of the CDR3 is 16 residues. Germline loops: CDR1 SGHRS, CDR2 YFSETQ. V was clipped by 4 bases and J by 5 bases; unmatched bases: 10. The CDR3 region is CASSGSGGGREDTQYF. In DNA form, the CDR3 reads TGCGCCAGCAGCGGAAGCGGGGGGGGACGGGAAGATACGCAGTATTTT. Full variable domain (missing parts from reference TRBV5-1 and TRBJ2-3): KAGVTQTPRYLIKTRGQQVTLSCSPISGHRSVSWYQQTPGQGLQFLFEYFSETQRNKGNFPGRFSGRQFSNSRSEMNVSTLELGDSALYLCASSGSGGGREDTQYFGPGTRLTVL.

This sequence joins TRBV15 and TRBJ2-3; D uncertain. Per germline, CDR1 LNHNV and CDR2 YYDKDF (reference sequence). V was shortened by 3 bases and J by 3 bases, with 10 bases between the two germline ends. The length of the CDR3 is 14 residues. The CDR3 region is CATSSASRTDTQYF. In DNA form, the CDR3 reads TGTGCCACCAGCAGCGCCTCCCGAACAGATACGCAGTATTTT.

The CDR3 loop is CASSPGGKGTDTQYF. In DNA, the CDR3 is TGTGCCAGCAGCCCGGGAGGAAAGGGGACAGATACGCAGTATTTT. This rearrangement joins TRBV11-2 to TRBJ2-3; the match to TRBD2 covers 7 bases. The CDR3 is 15 residues long. The germline V gene encodes CDR1 SGHAT and CDR2 FQNNGV. J was trimmed by 3 bases and V by 5 bases; bases with no gene match: 8.

V usage is TRBV6-5 and J usage is TRBJ1-2; no clear D gene. CDR1 MNHEY and CDR2 SVGAGI come from the germline V gene. CDR3 length equals 13 residues. Trimming took off 6 bases at V and 1 base at J, with 9 bases between the two ends. CDR3 nucleotide sequence: TGTGCCAGCAGGGCGACATATAACTATGGCTACACCTTC. Translated, it gives CASRATYNYGYTF.

The table lists this clone with a count of one. This chain links TRBV6-1 with TRBJ2-1, with D possibly being TRBD1 or TRBD2 (5 bases each). The germline V and J ends were trimmed by 6 bases and 5 bases, with 11 bases remaining between them. The CDR3 extends over 13 amino acids. Germline CDR1 MNHNS, CDR2 SASEGT. The CDR3 region has the DNA TGTGCCAGCAGCCGGGACGGCCACAATGAGCAGTTCTTC. It translates to CASSRDGHNEQFF.

The V and J genes are TRBV28 and TRBJ1-5; no firm D call. Germline-derived CDR1 and CDR2 are MDHEN and SYDVKM. This CDR3 comprises 12 residues. The V end lost 3 bases, the J end lost 6 bases, and 6 bases lay between the germline ends. This CDR3 reads CASSFWGQPQHF. The CDR3 DNA reads as TGTGCCAGCAGTTTTTGGGGTCAGCCCCAGCATTTT.

This chain connects TRBV15 to TRBJ2-5; TRBD1 aligns across 8 bases. This CDR3 is 15 amino acids long. Trimming took 6 bases from V and 5 from J; bases not matched to a gene: 11. Germline CDR1 is LNHNV and CDR2 is YYDKDF (reference sequence). CDR3 region: CATRRAGGSWETQYF. In DNA, the CDR3 is TGTGCCACCAGGCGGGCAGGGGGCAGTTGGGAGACCCAGTACTTC.

Written as DNA, the CDR3 is TGCGCCAGCAGCTTGGCCAGGGAGAGGAACGAGCAGTACTTC. Encoded protein: CASSLARERNEQYF. This rearrangement joins TRBV5-1 to TRBJ2-7, with D possibly called TRBD1 or TRBD2 (5 bases each). The CDR3 is 14 amino acids. Germline V CDR1 and CDR2: SGHRS, YFSETQ. Trimming shortened V by 0 bases and J by 5 bases, and 12 bases separated the two germline ends.

The chain has TRBV5-1 and TRBJ2-3, with D possibly being TRBD1 (6 bases). Germline CDR1 and CDR2: SGHRS and YFSETQ. Trimming shortened V by 3 bases and J by 5 bases, and 7 bases separated the two germline ends. CDR3 length: 12 amino acids. The CDR3 sequence is CASSSDRDTQYF. DNA for the CDR3: TGCGCCAGCAGCTCGGACAGAGATACGCAGTATTTT.

The chain carries TRBV19 and TRBJ2-1; TRBD1 matches 7 bases. This CDR3 is 13 amino acids long. The germline V gene has CDR1 LNHDA and CDR2 SQIVND (reference sequence). With V trimmed by 6 bases and J by 8 bases, 7 bases remained unmatched. The DNA of the CDR3 is TGTGCCAGTAGGGGCAGGGGGTCTGATGAGCAGTTCTTC. It translates to CASRGRGSDEQFF.